The 9 T cell receptor beta chains presented below share a single source sample, sequenced in a study of T cell responses to AZD1222 COVID-19 vaccine. TCRdb's table, derived via immunoSEQ multiplex PCR, lists solely in-frame clones and lacks some. Among 90,000 to 110,000 clones listed, roughly 89% were seen once. The sequencing used peripheral blood, collected 28 days after the second AZD1222 dose. These receptor sequences come from an adult who received the AZD1222 COVID-19 vaccine.

This clone was counted a single time. The genes are TRBV7-6 and TRBJ2-1; 8 nucleotides match TRBD2. The CDR3 is made up of 14 amino acids. Losses at the gene ends were 5 bases for V and 8 bases for J; bases not matched to a gene: 8. The germline V gene encodes CDR1 SGHVS and CDR2 FNYEAQ. The CDR3 region is CASSLYRGGDEQFF. The CDR3 coding sequence is TGTGCCAGCAGCCTATACCGGGGGGGGGATGAGCAGTTCTTC.

The gene calls are TRBV18 and TRBJ1-1; D gene ambiguous. The germline V and J ends were trimmed by 3 bases and 0 bases, with 8 bases remaining between them. The germline V gene has CDR1 KGHSH and CDR2 LQKENI. This CDR3 comprises 14 residues. Written as DNA, the CDR3 is TGTGCCAGCTCACCGAAGGCCCTGAACACTGAAGCTTTCTTT. It specifies CASSPKALNTEAFF. Full variable domain (missing parts from reference TRBV18 and TRBJ1-1): NAGVMQNPRHLVRRRGQEARLRCSPMKGHSHVYWYRQLPEEGLKFMVYLQKENIIDESGMPKERFSAEFPKEGPSILRIQQVVRGDSAAYFCASSPKALNTEAFFGQGTRLTVV.

The chain links TRBV7-8 to TRBJ1-6, with D possibly being TRBD1 (5 bases). Trimming cost V 7 bases and J 7 bases, with 11 bases left between them. The CDR3 consists of 13 residues. From germline, CDR1 is SGHVS and CDR2 FQNEAQ. CDR3 protein: CASKRGRNSPLHF. For the CDR3, the DNA is TGTGCCAGCAAAAGGGGTCGAAATTCACCCCTCCACTTT.

The rearrangement links TRBV21-1 to TRBJ1-4. TRBV21-1 counts as a pseudogene. This CDR3 has 15 residues. The CDR3 DNA reads TGTGCCAGCAGCGGGACGGCCCGGGCGGTCGAAAAACTGTTTTTT. This encodes CASSGTARAVEKLFF.

This sequence joins TRBV7-2 and TRBJ2-1; 7 bases map to TRBD2. The junction had 14 bases not matched to a gene; V was cut back by 5 bases and J by 13 bases. Germline CDR1 SGHTA, CDR2 FQGNSA. The CDR3 has 14 amino acids. The CDR3 region has the DNA TGTGCCAGCAGCCCCGACCTAGCGGTGAAAGGCCAGTTCTTC. Encoded protein: CASSPDLAVKGQFF.

The chain carries TRBV5-1 and TRBJ2-3, with TRBD2 identical over 11 bases. This CDR3 has 15 amino acids. In germline, CDR1 is SGHRS, CDR2 YFSETQ. V lost 4 bases to trimming and J lost 4 bases; unmatched junction nucleotides: 5. CDR3 protein: CASSASGRPADTQYF. In DNA form, the CDR3 reads TGCGCCAGCAGCGCTAGCGGGAGGCCGGCAGATACGCAGTATTTT.

The V call is TRBV6-6, the J call TRBJ1-1, with no clear D. Germline V gene lookup returns CDR1 MNHNY and CDR2 SVGAGI (reference sequence). V was clipped by 2 bases and J by 3 bases, with 4 bases between them. The CDR3 covers 12 residues. CDR3 sequence: CASSYKDTEAFF. For the CDR3, the DNA is TGTGCCAGCAGTTACAAGGACACTGAAGCTTTCTTT.

This chain uses TRBV5-1 with TRBJ1-1, with D tentatively TRBD1 (5 bases). From germline, CDR1 is SGHRS and CDR2 YFSETQ. The length of the CDR3 is 14 residues. Trimming removed 3 bases from V and 7 bases from J, with 16 bases in between. The chain's CDR3 is CASSSRSLGGEAFF. CDR3 sequence (DNA): TGCGCCAGCAGCTCGAGGTCTCTGGGGGGTGAAGCTTTCTTT.

The rearrangement uses TRBV19 and TRBJ2-1; either TRBD1 or TRBD2 may supply D (8 bases each). V lost 4 bases to trimming and J lost 10 bases, with 17 bases between them. CDR3 length equals 14 residues. Looked up from germline, CDR1 is LNHDA and CDR2 is SQIVND (reference sequence). The CDR3 spells CASSTDRGLGEQFF. The CDR3 DNA is TGTGCCAGTAGTACCGACAGGGGACTAGGGGAGCAGTTCTTC.